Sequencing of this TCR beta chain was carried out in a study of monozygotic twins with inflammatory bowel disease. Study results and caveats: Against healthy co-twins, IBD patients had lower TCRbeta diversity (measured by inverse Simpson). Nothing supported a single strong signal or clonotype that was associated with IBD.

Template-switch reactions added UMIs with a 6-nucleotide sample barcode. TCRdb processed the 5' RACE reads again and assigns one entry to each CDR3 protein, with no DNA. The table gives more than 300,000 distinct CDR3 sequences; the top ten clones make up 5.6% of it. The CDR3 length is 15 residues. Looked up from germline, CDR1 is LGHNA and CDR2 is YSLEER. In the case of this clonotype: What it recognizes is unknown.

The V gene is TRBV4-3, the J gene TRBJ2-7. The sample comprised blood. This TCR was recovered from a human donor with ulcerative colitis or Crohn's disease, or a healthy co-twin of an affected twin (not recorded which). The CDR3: CASSQDRGVSYEQYF.